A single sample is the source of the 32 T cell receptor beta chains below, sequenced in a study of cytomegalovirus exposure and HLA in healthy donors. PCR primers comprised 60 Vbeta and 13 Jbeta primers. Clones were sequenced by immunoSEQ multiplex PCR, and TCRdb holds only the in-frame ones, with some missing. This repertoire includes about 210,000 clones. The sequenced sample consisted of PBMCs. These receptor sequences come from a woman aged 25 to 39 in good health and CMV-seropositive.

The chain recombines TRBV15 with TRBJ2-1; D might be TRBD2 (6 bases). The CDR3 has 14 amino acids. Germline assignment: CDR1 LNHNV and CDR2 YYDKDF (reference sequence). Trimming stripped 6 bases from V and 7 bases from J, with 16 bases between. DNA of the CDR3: TGTGCCACCAGGACGGGCGGGACGGGGAATGAGCAGTTCTTC. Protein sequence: CATRTGGTGNEQFF.

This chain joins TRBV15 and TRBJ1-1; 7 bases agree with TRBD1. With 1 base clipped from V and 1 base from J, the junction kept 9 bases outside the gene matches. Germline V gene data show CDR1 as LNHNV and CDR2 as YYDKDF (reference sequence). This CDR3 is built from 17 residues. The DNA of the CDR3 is TGTGCCACCAGCAGAGTTTTTCAGGGGGTTGGGAACACTGAAGCTTTCTTT. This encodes CATSRVFQGVGNTEAFF.

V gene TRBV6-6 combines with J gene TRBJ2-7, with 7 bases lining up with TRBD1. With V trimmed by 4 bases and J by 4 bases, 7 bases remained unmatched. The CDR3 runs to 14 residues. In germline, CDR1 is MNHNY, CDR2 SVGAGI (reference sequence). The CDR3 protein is CASSFRDRLYEQYF. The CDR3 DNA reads TGTGCCAGCAGTTTCCGGGACAGACTATACGAGCAGTACTTC.

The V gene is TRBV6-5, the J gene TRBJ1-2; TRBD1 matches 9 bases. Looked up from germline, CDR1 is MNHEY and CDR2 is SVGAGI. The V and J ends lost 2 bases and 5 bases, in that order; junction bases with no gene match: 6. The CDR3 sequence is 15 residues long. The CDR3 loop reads CASSYAAGQGYGYTF. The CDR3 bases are TGTGCCAGCAGTTACGCGGCCGGACAGGGGTATGGCTACACCTTC.

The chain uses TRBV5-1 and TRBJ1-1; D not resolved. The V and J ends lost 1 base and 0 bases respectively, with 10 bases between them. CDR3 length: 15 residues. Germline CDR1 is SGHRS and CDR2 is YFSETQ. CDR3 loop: CASSLTPNMNTEAFF. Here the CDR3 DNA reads TGCGCCAGCAGCTTGACACCCAATATGAACACTGAAGCTTTCTTT. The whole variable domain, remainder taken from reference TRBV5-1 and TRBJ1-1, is KAGVTQTPRYLIKTRGQQVTLSCSPISGHRSVSWYQQTPGQGLQFLFEYFSETQRNKGNFPGRFSGRQFSNSRSEMNVSTLELGDSALYLCASSLTPNMNTEAFFGQGTRLTVV.

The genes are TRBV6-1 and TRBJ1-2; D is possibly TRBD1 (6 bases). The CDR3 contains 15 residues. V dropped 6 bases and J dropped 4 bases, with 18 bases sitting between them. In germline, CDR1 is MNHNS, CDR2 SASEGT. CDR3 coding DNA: TGTGCCAGCAGATTAAACTCGTTGGACAGCTATGGCTACACCTTC. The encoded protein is CASRLNSLDSYGYTF.

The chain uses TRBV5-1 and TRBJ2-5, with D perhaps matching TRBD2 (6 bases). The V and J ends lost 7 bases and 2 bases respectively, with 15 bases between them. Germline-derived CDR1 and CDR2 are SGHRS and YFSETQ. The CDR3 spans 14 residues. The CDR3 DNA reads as TGCGCCAGCGCCTCCGGGACTGCTCAAGAGACCCAGTACTTC. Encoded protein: CASASGTAQETQYF.

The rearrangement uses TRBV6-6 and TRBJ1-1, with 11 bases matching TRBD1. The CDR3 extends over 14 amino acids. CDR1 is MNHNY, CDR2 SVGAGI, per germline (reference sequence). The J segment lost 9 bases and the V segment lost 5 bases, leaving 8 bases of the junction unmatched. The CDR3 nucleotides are TGTGCCAGCAGTCTCGCGGGACAGGGGGGAAAAGCTTTCTTT. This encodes CASSLAGQGGKAFF.

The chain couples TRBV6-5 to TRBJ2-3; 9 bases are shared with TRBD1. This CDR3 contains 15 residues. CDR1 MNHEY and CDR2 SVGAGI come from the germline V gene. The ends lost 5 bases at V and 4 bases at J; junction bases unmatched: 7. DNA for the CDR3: TGTGCCAGCAGTCTAGGGACAGGGTGGGCAGATACGCAGTATTTT. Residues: CASSLGTGWADTQYF.

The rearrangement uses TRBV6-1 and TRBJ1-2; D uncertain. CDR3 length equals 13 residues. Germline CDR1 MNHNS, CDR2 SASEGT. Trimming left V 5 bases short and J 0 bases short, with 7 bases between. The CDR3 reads CASSPTSNYGYTF. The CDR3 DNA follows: TGTGCCAGCAGTCCGACATCTAACTATGGCTACACCTTC.

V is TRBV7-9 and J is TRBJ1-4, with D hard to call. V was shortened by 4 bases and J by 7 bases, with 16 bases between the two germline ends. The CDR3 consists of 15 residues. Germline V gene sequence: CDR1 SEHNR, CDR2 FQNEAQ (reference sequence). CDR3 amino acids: CASSSTVQRTEKLFF. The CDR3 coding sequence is TGTGCCAGCAGCTCCACCGTCCAGCGTACTGAAAAACTGTTTTTT.

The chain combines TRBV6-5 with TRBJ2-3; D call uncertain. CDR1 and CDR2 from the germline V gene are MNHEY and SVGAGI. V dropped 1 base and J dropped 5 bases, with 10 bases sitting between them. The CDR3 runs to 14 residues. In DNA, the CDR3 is TGTGCCAGCAGTTACTACCCAGAGGTAGATACGCAGTATTTT. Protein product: CASSYYPEVDTQYF.

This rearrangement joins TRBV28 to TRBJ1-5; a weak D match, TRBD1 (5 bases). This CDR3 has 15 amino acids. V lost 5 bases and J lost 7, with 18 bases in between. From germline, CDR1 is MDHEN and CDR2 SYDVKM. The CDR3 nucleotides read TGTGCCAGCAGTCCAAGGGGAGGGCCTCTGCAGCCCCAGCATTTT. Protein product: CASSPRGGPLQPQHF.

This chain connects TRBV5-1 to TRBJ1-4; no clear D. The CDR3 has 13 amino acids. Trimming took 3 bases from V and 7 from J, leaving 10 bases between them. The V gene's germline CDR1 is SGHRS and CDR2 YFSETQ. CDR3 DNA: TGCGCCAGCAGCTCGTCCAGTATTGAAAAACTGTTTTTT. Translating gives CASSSSSIEKLFF. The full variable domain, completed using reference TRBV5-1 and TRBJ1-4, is KAGVTQTPRYLIKTRGQQVTLSCSPISGHRSVSWYQQTPGQGLQFLFEYFSETQRNKGNFPGRFSGRQFSNSRSEMNVSTLELGDSALYLCASSSSSIEKLFFGSGTQLSVL.

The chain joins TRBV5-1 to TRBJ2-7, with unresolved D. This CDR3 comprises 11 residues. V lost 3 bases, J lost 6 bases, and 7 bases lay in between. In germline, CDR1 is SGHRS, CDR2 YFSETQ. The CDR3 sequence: CASSSSGEQYF. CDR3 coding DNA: TGCGCCAGCAGCTCCAGTGGCGAGCAGTACTTC. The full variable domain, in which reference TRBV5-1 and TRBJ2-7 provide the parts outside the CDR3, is KAGVTQTPRYLIKTRGQQVTLSCSPISGHRSVSWYQQTPGQGLQFLFEYFSETQRNKGNFPGRFSGRQFSNSRSEMNVSTLELGDSALYLCASSSSGEQYFGPGTRLTVT.

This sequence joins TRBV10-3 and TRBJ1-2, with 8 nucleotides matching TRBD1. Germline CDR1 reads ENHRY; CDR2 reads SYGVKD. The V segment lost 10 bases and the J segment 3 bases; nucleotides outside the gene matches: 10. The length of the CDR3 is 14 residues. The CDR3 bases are TGTGCCACCCGGCCTGACAGGGGAGACTATGGCTACACCTTC. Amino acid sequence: CATRPDRGDYGYTF.

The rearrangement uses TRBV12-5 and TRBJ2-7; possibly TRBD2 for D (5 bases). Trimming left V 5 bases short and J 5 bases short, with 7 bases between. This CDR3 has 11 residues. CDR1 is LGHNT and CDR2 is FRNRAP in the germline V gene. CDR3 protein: CASGIGDEQYF. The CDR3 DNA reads TGTGCTAGTGGTATCGGGGACGAGCAGTACTTC.

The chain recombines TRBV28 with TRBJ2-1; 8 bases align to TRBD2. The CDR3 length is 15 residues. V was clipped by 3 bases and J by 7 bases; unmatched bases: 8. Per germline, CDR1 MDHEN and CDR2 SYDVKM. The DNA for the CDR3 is TGTGCCAGCAGTTTTACGGGTAGCGGGACTAATGAGCAGTTCTTC. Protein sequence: CASSFTGSGTNEQFF.

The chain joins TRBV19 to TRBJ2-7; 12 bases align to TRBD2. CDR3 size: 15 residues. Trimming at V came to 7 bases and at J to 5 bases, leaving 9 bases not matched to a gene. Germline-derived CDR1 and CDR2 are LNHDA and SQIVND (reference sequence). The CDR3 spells CASTSGLAGTHEQYF. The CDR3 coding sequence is TGTGCCAGTACCTCAGGACTAGCGGGAACCCACGAGCAGTACTTC. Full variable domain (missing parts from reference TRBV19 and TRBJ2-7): DGGITQSPKYLFRKEGQNVTLSCEQNLNHDAMYWYRQDPGQGLRLIYYSQIVNDFQKGDIAEGYSVSREKKESFPLTVTSAQKNPTAFYLCASTSGLAGTHEQYFGPGTRLTVT.

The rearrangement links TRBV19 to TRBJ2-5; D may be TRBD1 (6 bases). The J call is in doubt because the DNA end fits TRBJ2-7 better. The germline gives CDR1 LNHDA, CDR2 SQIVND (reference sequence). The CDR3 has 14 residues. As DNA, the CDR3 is TGTGCCAGTAGTCGGAGACAGGCATCCTACGAGCAGTACTTC. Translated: CASSRRQASYEQYF.

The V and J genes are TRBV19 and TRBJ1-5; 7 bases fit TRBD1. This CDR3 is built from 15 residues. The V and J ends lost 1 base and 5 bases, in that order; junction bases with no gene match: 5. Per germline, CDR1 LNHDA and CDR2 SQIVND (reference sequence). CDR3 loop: CASSIVGTGDQPQHF. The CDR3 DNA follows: TGTGCCAGTAGTATAGTCGGAACAGGGGATCAGCCCCAGCATTTT.

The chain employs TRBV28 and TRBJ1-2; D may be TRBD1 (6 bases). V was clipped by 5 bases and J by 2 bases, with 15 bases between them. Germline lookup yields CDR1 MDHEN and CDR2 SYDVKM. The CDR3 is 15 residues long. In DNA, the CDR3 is TGTGCCAGCAGTGACCCGAGGCAGGGGAACTATGGCTACACCTTC. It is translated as CASSDPRQGNYGYTF.

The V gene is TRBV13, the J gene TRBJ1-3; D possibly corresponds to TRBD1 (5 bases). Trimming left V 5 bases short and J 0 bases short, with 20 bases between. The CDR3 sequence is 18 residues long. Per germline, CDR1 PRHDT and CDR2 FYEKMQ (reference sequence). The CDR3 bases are TGTGCCAGCAGCCCCGGGGGAGGGCGAACCTACTCTGGAAACACCATATATTTT. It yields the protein CASSPGGGRTYSGNTIYF.

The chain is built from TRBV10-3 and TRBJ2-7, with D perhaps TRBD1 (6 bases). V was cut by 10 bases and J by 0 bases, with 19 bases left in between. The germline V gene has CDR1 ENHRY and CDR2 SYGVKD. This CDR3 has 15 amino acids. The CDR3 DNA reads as TGTGCCACTTCCTCAAACGGACAGCTCTCCTACGAGCAGTACTTC. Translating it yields CATSSNGQLSYEQYF.

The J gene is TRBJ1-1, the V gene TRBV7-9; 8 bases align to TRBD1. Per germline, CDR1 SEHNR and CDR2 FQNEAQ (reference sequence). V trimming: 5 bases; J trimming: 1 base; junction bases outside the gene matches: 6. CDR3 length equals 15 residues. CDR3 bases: TGTGCCAGCAGCGTGGACAGGGCGAGGAACACTGAAGCTTTCTTT. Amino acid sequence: CASSVDRARNTEAFF.

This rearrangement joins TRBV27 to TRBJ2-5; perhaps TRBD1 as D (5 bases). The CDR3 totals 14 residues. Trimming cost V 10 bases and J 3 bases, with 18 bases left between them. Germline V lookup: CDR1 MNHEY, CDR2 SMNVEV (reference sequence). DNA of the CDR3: TGTGCCACCATGGCATTGGGGCAGGAAGAGACCCAGTACTTC. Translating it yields CATMALGQEETQYF.

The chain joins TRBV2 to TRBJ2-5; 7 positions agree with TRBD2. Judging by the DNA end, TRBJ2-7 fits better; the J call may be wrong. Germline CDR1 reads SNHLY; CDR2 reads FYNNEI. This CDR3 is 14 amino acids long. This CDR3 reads CASSDTSATYEQYF. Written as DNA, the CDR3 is TGTGCCAGCAGTGATACTAGCGCGACCTACGAGCAGTACTTC.

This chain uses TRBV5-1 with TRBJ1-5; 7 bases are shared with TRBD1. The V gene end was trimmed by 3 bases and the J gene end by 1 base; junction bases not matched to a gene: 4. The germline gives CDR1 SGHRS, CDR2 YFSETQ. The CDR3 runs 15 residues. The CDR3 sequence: CASSYGTASNQPQHF. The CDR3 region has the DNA TGCGCCAGCAGCTACGGGACAGCCAGCAATCAGCCCCAGCATTTT.

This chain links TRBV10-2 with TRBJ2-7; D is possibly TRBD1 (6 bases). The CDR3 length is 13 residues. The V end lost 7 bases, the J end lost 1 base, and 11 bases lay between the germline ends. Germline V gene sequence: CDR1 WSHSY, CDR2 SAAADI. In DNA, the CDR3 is TGCGCCAGCAACCGGGACAAGTCCTACGAGCAGTACTTC. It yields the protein CASNRDKSYEQYF.

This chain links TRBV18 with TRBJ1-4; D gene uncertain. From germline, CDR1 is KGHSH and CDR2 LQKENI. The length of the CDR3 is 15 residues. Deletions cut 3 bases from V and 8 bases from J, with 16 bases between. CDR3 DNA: TGTGCCAGCTCACCTCCGGGGTTGGCTGGAGAAAAACTGTTTTTT. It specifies CASSPPGLAGEKLFF.

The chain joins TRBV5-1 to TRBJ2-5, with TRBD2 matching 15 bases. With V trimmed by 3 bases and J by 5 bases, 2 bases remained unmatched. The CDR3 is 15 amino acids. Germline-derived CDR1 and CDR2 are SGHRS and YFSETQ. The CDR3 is CASSWTSGGAETQYF. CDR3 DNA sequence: TGCGCCAGCAGCTGGACTAGCGGGGGGGCTGAGACCCAGTACTTC.

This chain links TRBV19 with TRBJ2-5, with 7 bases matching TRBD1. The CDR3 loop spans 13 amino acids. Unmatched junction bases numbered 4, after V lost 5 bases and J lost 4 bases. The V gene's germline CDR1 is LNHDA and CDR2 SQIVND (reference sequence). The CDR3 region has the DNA TGTGCCAGTAGTGGGGACAGTCGAGAGACCCAGTACTTC. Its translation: CASSGDSRETQYF.